The 13 T cell receptor beta chains listed next were all sequenced from one sample in a study. Using its own MiXCR run on the RT-PCR reads, TCRdb lists one record per CDR3 protein. The table shows around 700,000 distinct CDR3 sequences, with approximately 14% occurring only once. Specimen: memory CD4+ T cells from blood. The receptors were gathered from a female donor in good health, serving as a healthy control.

The chain is built from TRBV18 and TRBJ2-1, with D unclear. CDR1 is KGHSH and CDR2 is LQKENI in the germline V gene. V lost 3 bases and J 8 bases, leaving 8 bases between the germline ends. The CDR3 runs to 12 residues. The CDR3 protein is CASSPQAHEQFF. DNA of the CDR3: TGTGCCAGCTCACCGCAGGCCCATGAGCAGTTCTTC. The whole variable domain, remainder taken from reference TRBV18 and TRBJ2-1, is NAGVMQNPRHLVRRRGQEARLRCSPMKGHSHVYWYRQLPEEGLKFMVYLQKENIIDESGMPKERFSAEFPKEGPSILRIQQVVRGDSAAYFCASSPQAHEQFFGPGTRLTVL.

J is TRBJ2-7 and V is TRBV7-2, with 11 bases aligning to TRBD2. The V and J ends lost 4 bases and 3 bases, in that order; junction bases with no gene match: 2. Germline-derived CDR1 and CDR2 are SGHTA and FQGNSA. This CDR3 comprises 14 residues. The CDR3 loop is CASSYTSGGYEQYF. The CDR3 region has the DNA TGTGCCAGCAGCTATACTAGCGGGGGCTACGAGCAGTACTTC.

A note on this clonotype: Because it lacks the conserved phenylalanine or tryptophan at the end, this CDR3 is likely a read error. The chain recombines TRBV10-3 with TRBJ2-1; D perhaps matches TRBD1 (5 bases). Germline CDR1 is ENHRY and CDR2 is SYGVKD. CDR3 size: 13 residues. Trimming shortened V by 7 bases and J by 8 bases, and 15 bases separated the two germline ends. DNA for the CDR3: TGTGCCATCAAAAATAGCAGGGTCGATGAGCAGTTCTGC. Residues: CAIKNSRVDEQFC.

This chain connects TRBV20-1 to TRBJ1-1; 7 bases line up with TRBD1. Germline V gene sequence: CDR1 DFQATT, CDR2 SNEGSKA (reference sequence). J was trimmed by 4 bases and V by 5 bases; bases with no gene match: 13. This CDR3 comprises 15 residues. The CDR3 nucleotides read TGCAGTGCTCCTCCCACAGGGGCGGGTGGCACTGAAGCTTTCTTT. Protein sequence: CSAPPTGAGGTEAFF.

This chain connects TRBV7-2 to TRBJ1-2; TRBD1 aligns across 7 bases. CDR1 is SGHTA and CDR2 is FQGNSA in the germline V gene. The CDR3 contains 13 residues. With 5 bases clipped from V and 2 bases from J, the junction kept 2 bases outside the gene matches. DNA of the CDR3: TGTGCCAGCAGCACCAGGGGGAACTATGGCTACACCTTC. Its translation: CASSTRGNYGYTF.

This chain joins TRBV2 and TRBJ2-5; perhaps TRBD2 as D (5 bases). The germline CDR1 and CDR2 sequences are SNHLY and FYNNEI. With 2 bases removed from V and 2 bases from J, the gap between germline ends came to 9 bases. The CDR3 has 14 residues. CDR3 protein: CASSEKTGQETQYF. The CDR3 nucleotides are TGTGCCAGCAGTGAAAAGACGGGGCAAGAGACCCAGTACTTC.

The CDR3 DNA is TGTGCCAGCGTTGGACAGGGTAGTGACAATGAGCAGTTCTTC. The encoded protein is CASVGQGSDNEQFF. The J gene is TRBJ2-1, the V gene TRBV2; 8 positions agree with TRBD1. This CDR3 is 14 amino acids long. V lost 8 bases, J lost 5 bases, and 8 bases stayed unmatched. Germline V CDR1 and CDR2: SNHLY, FYNNEI.

The table lists this clonotype with a few counts. This chain links TRBV24-1 with TRBJ1-2; 7 nucleotides align to TRBD1. The J segment lost 3 bases and the V segment lost 12 bases, leaving 12 bases of the junction unmatched. This CDR3 contains 14 residues. Germline values: CDR1 KGHDR, CDR2 SFDVKD. This CDR3 reads CAAGHSQGDYGYTF. In DNA form, the CDR3 reads TGTGCCGCGGGGCATTCGCAGGGGGACTATGGCTACACCTTC.

This clonotype was picked up a small number of times. The V gene is TRBV20-1, the J gene TRBJ2-3; TRBD1 agrees at 7 bases. The V gene end was trimmed by 5 bases and the J gene end by 0 bases; junction bases not matched to a gene: 8. From germline, CDR1 is DFQATT and CDR2 SNEGSKA (reference sequence). This CDR3 is 15 amino acids long. DNA of the CDR3: TGCAGTGCTCCGACAGCGACAGGGAGCACAGATACGCAGTATTTT. This encodes CSAPTATGSTDTQYF.

This clonotype has a count of ten or more. V is TRBV12-3 or TRBV12-4 and J is TRBJ2-7; weak D call: TRBD1 (5 bases). The CDR3 runs to 12 residues. The V end was cut by 9 bases, the J end by 0 bases, with 9 bases between. CDR3 amino acids: CASSQVSYEQYF. In DNA form, the CDR3 reads TGTGCCAGTTCACAGGTCTCCTACGAGCAGTACTTC.

A few counts support this clonotype. The rearrangement links TRBV10-3 to TRBJ2-2, with 7 bases fitting TRBD2. The V segment lost 6 bases and the J segment 0 bases; nucleotides outside the gene matches: 7. This CDR3 comprises 16 residues. In germline, CDR1 is ENHRY, CDR2 SYGVKD. As DNA, the CDR3 is TGTGCCATCAGGTCCTCTAGCGGTACGAACACCGGGGAGCTGTTTTTT. This sequence encodes CAIRSSSGTNTGELFF.

This clonotype was recorded many times. The gene calls are TRBV29-1 and TRBJ1-1; unclear D gene. The CDR3 is made up of 8 amino acids. The V gene's germline CDR1 is SQVTM and CDR2 ANQGSEA. Trimming shortened V by 6 bases and J by 8 bases, and 4 bases separated the two germline ends. The CDR3 here is CSVSEAFF. The CDR3 coding sequence is TGCAGCGTATCCGAAGCTTTCTTT.

This clonotype was seen a few times. V usage is TRBV20-1 and J usage is TRBJ2-5; D is possibly TRBD2 (6 bases). V was clipped by 3 bases and J by 0 bases, with 14 bases between them. CDR3 size: 15 residues. CDR1 DFQATT and CDR2 SNEGSKA come from the germline V gene (reference sequence). The CDR3 sequence is CSASMAEGYQETQYF. The DNA of the CDR3 is TGCAGTGCTAGTATGGCGGAGGGGTACCAAGAGACCCAGTACTTC.